This T cell receptor (beta chain) comes out of a study of blood T cells in healthy people across ages (dated by TCRdb to 2015 to 2017). About the study as a whole: Template switching captured roughly one uniquely barcoded TCR beta cDNA molecule per two T cells in model experiments. For two donors (one aged 18 to 30 and one aged 80 or older), the study analyzed two additional independent replicas of 1 million unique cDNA reads from the same blood draw. To avoid experimental bias, donors of different ages were randomly spread across the sequencing lanes. The study measured age-related changes in TCR beta repertoire diversity using deep sequencing normalized with unique cDNA molecular identifiers. The donors were split into four age groups: young (average 16 years), middle-aged (roughly 42), aged (roughly 68) and long-lived (more than 80).

The donors were 40 or so Caucasian individuals from Russia, aged roughly 6 to 95 years, who were systemically healthy. Around 9.8 milliliters of peripheral blood were collected from each donor into EDTA-treated Vacutainer tubes. PBMCs were isolated by Ficoll-Paque density-gradient centrifugation, with at least 6.5 million obtained per sample. Total RNA, at least 6 micrograms per sample, was extracted from PBMCs with Trizol reagent. Naive CD45RAhigh/CD27high T cell percentages were measured by flow cytometry on a PBMC aliquot from every donor. The library was built by means of 5' RACE. The instrument was an Illumina HiSeq 2500. A second 7 to 11 cycle PCR used a sample-barcoded 5' primer and a J-beta primer mix. A template-switch 5' adaptor carrying 12 random nucleotides introduced a unique molecular identifier onto each TCR beta cDNA molecule. Each sample yielded at least 2.5 million CDR3-containing paired-end reads. First-strand cDNA synthesis was performed from all RNA using the Mint cDNA synthesis kit, with priming by a TRBC-specific oligonucleotide. Following uracil-DNA glycosylase treatment, all cDNA underwent a first 18-cycle PCR with the universal primers M1SS and BC2_uni_R. In the authors' own workflow: Each sample was normalized by randomly selecting 1 million high-quality reads, each carrying a distinct molecular identifier. Instead of being binned into consensus sequences, reads that shared molecular identifiers were thrown out. MiTCR, run with a Q25 quality threshold and the strictest error-elimination algorithm, handled CDR3 identification, clonotype clustering and error correction. A nonparametric unseen species model using Euler transformation provided a lower-bound estimate of total TCR beta diversity. TCRdb itself trimmed the public reads at Q25 with fastp, ran MiXCR and retained productive beta chains. Every distinct CDR3 protein forms one entry, paired with its most common genes and DNA. TCRdb, rather than the study authors, made the V and J calls. The sample table shows around 1,700,000 distinct CDR3 sequences, and about 30% are seen once. About 8% of the sample goes to the ten largest clones.

Details on this clonotype: Its antigen is still unknown. No qualities accompany the bases; no much larger clone lies one base away.

Results the study describes overall, beyond this receptor: Total diversity estimates from one million sequenced T cells were considered lower bounds and underestimates. Observed TCR beta diversity correlated strongly with the percentage of naive T cells measured by flow cytometry. Bulk unsorted PBMC profiling prevented conclusive comparison of naive and antigen-experienced compartments. As age increased, observed TCR beta diversity per million T cells dropped in a roughly linear way, and a significant reduction was already evident by age 40. Because donor CMV infection status was unknown, age-related changes in expanded clonotypes were potentially confounded. The long-lived group showed more naive CD4+ T cells, fewer expanded clones and increased TCR diversity than the aged group, suggesting age selection.

Sequencing used blood. This receptor was identified in a woman in her 30s in good health.

The CDR3 sequence is CASSGPTGGTEAFF. The DNA sequence is given as TGTGCCAGCAGTGGTCCCACAGGTGGCACTGAAGCTTTCTTT. The chain uses TRBV25-1 and TRBJ1-1; perhaps TRBD1 is the D gene, with 5 bases matching. The germline V gene specifies MGHDK as CDR1 and SYGVNS as CDR2. The CDR3 runs 14 amino acids, cysteine and phenylalanine included. This entry keeps only the CDR3 DNA: 42 bases, framed from base 1. Deletion took 4 bases off V and 4 bases off J, with a span of 13 bases between the germline ends.